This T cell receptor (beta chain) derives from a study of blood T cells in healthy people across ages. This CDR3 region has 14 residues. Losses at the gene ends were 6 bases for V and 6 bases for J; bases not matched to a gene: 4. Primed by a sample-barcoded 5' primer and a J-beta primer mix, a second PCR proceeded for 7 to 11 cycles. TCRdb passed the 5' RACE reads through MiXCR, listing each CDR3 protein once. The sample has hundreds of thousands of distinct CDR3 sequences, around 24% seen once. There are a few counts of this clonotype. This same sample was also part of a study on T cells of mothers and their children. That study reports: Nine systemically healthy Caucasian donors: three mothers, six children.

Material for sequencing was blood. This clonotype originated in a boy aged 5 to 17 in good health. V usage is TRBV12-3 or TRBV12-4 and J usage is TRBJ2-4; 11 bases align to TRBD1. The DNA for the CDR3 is TGTGCCAGCAGAGCGGGACAGGGGGGAAACATTCAGTACTTC. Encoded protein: CASRAGQGGNIQYF.